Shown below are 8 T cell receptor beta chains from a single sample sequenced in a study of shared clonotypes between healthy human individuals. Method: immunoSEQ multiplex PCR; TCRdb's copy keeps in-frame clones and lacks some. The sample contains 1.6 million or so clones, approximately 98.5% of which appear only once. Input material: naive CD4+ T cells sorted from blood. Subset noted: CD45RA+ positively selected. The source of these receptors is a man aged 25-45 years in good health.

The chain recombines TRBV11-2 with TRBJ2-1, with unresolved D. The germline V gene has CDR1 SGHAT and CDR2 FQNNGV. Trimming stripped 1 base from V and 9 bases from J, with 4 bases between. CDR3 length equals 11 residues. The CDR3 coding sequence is TGTGCCAGCAGCTTAGGTACTGAGCAGTTCTTC. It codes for CASSLGTEQFF.

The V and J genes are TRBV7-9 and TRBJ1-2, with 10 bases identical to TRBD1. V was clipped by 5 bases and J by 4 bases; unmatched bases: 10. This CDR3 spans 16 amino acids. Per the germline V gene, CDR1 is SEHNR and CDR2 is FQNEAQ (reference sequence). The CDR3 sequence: CASSPFDRGLTYGYTF. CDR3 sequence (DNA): TGTGCCAGCAGCCCCTTCGACAGGGGGCTAACCTATGGCTACACCTTC.

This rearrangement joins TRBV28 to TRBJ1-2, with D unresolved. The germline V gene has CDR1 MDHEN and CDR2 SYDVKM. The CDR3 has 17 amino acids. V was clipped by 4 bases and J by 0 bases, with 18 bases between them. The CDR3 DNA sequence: TGTGCCAGCAGTTCCGCCTACCGACGTACTACTAACTATGGCTACACCTTC. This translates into CASSSAYRRTTNYGYTF.

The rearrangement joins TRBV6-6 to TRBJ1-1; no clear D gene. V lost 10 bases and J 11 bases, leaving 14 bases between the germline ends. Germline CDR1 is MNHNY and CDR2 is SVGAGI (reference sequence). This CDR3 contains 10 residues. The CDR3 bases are TGTGCCACCCGGGCCGGAGAGGCTTTCTTT. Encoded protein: CATRAGEAFF.

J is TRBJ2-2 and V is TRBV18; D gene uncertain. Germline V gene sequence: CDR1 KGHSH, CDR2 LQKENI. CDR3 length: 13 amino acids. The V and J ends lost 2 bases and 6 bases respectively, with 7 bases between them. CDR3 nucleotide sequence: TGTGCCAGCTCACCAGTAGTGTCCGGGGAGCTGTTTTTT. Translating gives CASSPVVSGELFF.

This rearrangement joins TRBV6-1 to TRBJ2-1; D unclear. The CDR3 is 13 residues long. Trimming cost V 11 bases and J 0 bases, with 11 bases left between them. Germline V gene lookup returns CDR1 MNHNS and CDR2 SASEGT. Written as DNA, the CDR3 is TGTGCCTCAAGGGCGGACTCCTACAATGAGCAGTTCTTC. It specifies CASRADSYNEQFF.

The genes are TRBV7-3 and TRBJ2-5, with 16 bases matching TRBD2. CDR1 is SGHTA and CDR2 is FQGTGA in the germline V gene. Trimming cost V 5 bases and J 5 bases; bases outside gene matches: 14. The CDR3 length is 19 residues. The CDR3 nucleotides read TGTGCCAGCAGCCGGACCTCTATCGGGACTAGCGGGAGGGGTGAGACCCAGTACTTC. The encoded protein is CASSRTSIGTSGRGETQYF.

CDR3 in amino acids: CASSYLKGDHPYEQYF. DNA for the CDR3: TGTGCCAGCAGTTACCTTAAGGGGGACCACCCCTACGAGCAGTACTTC. The chain employs TRBV6-6 and TRBJ2-7; D might be TRBD1 (6 bases). Looked up from germline, CDR1 is MNHNY and CDR2 is SVGAGI (reference sequence). The CDR3 loop spans 16 amino acids. With 2 bases removed from V and 2 bases from J, the gap between germline ends came to 16 bases.